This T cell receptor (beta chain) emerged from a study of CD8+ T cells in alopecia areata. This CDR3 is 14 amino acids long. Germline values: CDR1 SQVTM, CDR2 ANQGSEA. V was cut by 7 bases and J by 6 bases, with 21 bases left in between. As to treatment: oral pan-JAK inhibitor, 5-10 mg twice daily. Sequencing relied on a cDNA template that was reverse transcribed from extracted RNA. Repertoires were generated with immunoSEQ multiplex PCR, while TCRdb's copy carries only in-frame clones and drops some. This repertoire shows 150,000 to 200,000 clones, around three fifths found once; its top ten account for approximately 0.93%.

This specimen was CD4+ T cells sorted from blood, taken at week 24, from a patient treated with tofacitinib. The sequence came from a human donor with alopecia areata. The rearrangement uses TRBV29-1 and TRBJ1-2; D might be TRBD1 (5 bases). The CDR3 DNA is TGCAGCGCCCAGCGGAGGGGTGGGGTTCATGGCTACACCTTC. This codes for CSAQRRGGVHGYTF.